The 32 T cell receptor beta chains below were found in one sample sequenced in a study of long-term antiretroviral therapy in people with HIV. Sequencing relied on immunoSEQ assay v3.0, run at survey level. Sequencing was performed with immunoSEQ multiplex PCR; in TCRdb, only in-frame clones are kept and a portion is missing. The data contain fewer than 35,000 clones, about 97% of them singletons. Sequenced here: unsorted PBMCs, sampled 6.9 years after starting antiretroviral therapy. The receptor source for this set is a man younger than 45 with HIV.

V and J are TRBV7-9 and TRBJ1-5; D is ambiguous. This CDR3 is built from 13 residues. Germline CDR1 is SEHNR and CDR2 is FQNEAQ (reference sequence). V lost 2 bases to trimming and J lost 1 base, with 3 bases between them. CDR3: CASSLNSNQPQHF. CDR3 sequence (DNA): TGTGCCAGCAGCTTAAACAGCAATCAGCCCCAGCATTTT.

The J gene is TRBJ2-2, the V gene TRBV5-1, with TRBD2 matching 7 bases. The CDR3 has 15 residues. The germline V gene encodes CDR1 SGHRS and CDR2 YFSETQ. Trimming cost V 3 bases and J 1 base; bases outside gene matches: 3. DNA of the CDR3: TGCGCCAGCAGCTCTACTAGCGAGAACACCGGGGAGCTGTTTTTT. It specifies CASSSTSENTGELFF.

The V gene is TRBV5-1, the J gene TRBJ2-7; TRBD2 is a possible D gene (6 bases). The CDR3 runs 16 residues. Germline CDR1 SGHRS, CDR2 YFSETQ. V lost 0 bases, J lost 1 base, and 14 bases lay in between. The CDR3 region is CASSLAGGAWSYEQYF. The CDR3 region has the DNA TGCGCCAGCAGCTTGGCCGGCGGGGCATGGTCCTACGAGCAGTACTTC.

The chain couples TRBV7-9 to TRBJ1-1, with a tentative D call TRBD1 (5 bases). With 5 bases removed from V and 0 bases from J, the gap between germline ends came to 16 bases. This CDR3 is 16 amino acids long. In germline, CDR1 is SEHNR, CDR2 FQNEAQ (reference sequence). CDR3 sequence reads: CASSLVRGKLNTEAFF. For the CDR3, the DNA is TGTGCCAGCAGCCTAGTGAGGGGAAAGTTGAACACTGAAGCTTTCTTT.

The V gene is TRBV6-6, the J gene TRBJ2-3, with 7 bases aligning to TRBD2. The CDR3 spans 14 residues. J gave up 0 bases and V 4 bases, and 1 base lay outside the gene matches. Germline V lookup: CDR1 MNHNY, CDR2 SVGAGI (reference sequence). CDR3 in amino acids: CASSSGGSTDTQYF. The CDR3 bases are TGTGCCAGCAGTTCGGGGGGTAGCACAGATACGCAGTATTTT.

DNA for the CDR3: TGTGCCAGCAGCTTGCGGGACAGGACTGAAGCTTTCTTT. Residues: CASSLRDRTEAFF. V and J are TRBV7-2 and TRBJ1-1; 8 bases fit TRBD1. V shed 3 bases and J 5 bases; nucleotides not matched to a gene: 2. Looked up from germline, CDR1 is SGHTA and CDR2 is FQGNSA. The CDR3 is 13 amino acids.

V and J are TRBV6-6 and TRBJ1-4; no clear D. From germline, CDR1 is MNHNY and CDR2 SVGAGI (reference sequence). This CDR3 is built from 13 residues. The ends were cut back, 2 bases at V and 8 bases at J, with 9 bases in the middle. CDR3 sequence (DNA): TGTGCCAGCAGTTACAGGGCACGAGAAAAACTGTTTTTT. Protein sequence: CASSYRAREKLFF.

The gene calls are TRBV15 and TRBJ2-1, with D perhaps matching TRBD2 (6 bases). The CDR3 has 16 residues. Between the trimmed V and J ends, which lost 0 bases and 4 bases, there was a span of 13 bases. In germline, CDR1 is LNHNV, CDR2 YYDKDF (reference sequence). The CDR3 DNA sequence: TGTGCCACCAGCAGAGATCTGGCGGGATCTTACAATGAGCAGTTCTTC. This codes for CATSRDLAGSYNEQFF. Looking up the rest from reference TRBV15 and TRBJ2-1 gives the full variable domain: DAMVIQNPRYQVTQFGKPVTLSCSQTLNHNVMYWYQQKSSQAPKLLFHYYDKDFNNEADTPDNFQSRRPNTSFCFLDIRSPGLGDTAMYLCATSRDLAGSYNEQFFGPGTRLTVL.

The chain is built from TRBV10-3 and TRBJ1-6; D is possibly TRBD1 (5 bases). The CDR3 is made up of 14 amino acids. V lost 2 bases to trimming and J lost 9 bases, with 11 bases between them. Germline assignment: CDR1 ENHRY and CDR2 SYGVKD. CDR3 DNA: TGTGCCATCAGTGAGCCGACAGCCAGTTCACCCCTCCACTTT. Its protein product is CAISEPTASSPLHF.

The rearrangement joins TRBV29-1 to TRBJ2-1; TRBD1 might be the D (5 bases). Germline V lookup: CDR1 SQVTM, CDR2 ANQGSEA. The V gene lost 6 bases and the J gene lost 12 bases, with 9 bases spanning the gap. The length of the CDR3 is 9 residues. DNA of the CDR3: TGCAGCGTGGGCCAGGGGCAGTTCTTC. Translated: CSVGQGQFF.

The chain employs TRBV19 and TRBJ2-7; 9 bases are a match to TRBD1. Trimming took 1 base from V and 2 from J; bases not matched to a gene: 0. Germline values: CDR1 LNHDA, CDR2 SQIVND (reference sequence). The CDR3 sequence is 14 residues long. Here the CDR3 DNA reads TGTGCCAGTAGTATAGGGGACAGGGCCTACGAGCAGTACTTC. Its translation is CASSIGDRAYEQYF.

The chain combines TRBV4-2 with TRBJ2-7; D uncertain. The V and J ends lost 1 base and 3 bases respectively, with 4 bases between them. The CDR3 consists of 12 residues. Germline values: CDR1 LGHNA, CDR2 YNFKEQ. CDR3 in amino acids: CASSQVGYEQYF. CDR3 DNA: TGTGCCAGCAGCCAAGTCGGCTACGAGCAGTACTTC.

V is TRBV7-2 and J is TRBJ2-7; TRBD1 is a possible D gene (6 bases). From germline, CDR1 is SGHTA and CDR2 FQGNSA. There are 17 residues in the CDR3. The V and J ends lost 1 base and 0 bases respectively, with 16 bases between them. The CDR3 loop is CASSLGQGGGSSYEQYF. CDR3 coding DNA: TGTGCCAGCAGCTTAGGGCAGGGTGGGGGCAGCTCCTACGAGCAGTACTTC.

The chain couples TRBV6-1 to TRBJ2-2; TRBD1 aligns across 10 bases. The CDR3 is 15 residues long. V lost 6 bases, J lost 4 bases, and 5 bases stayed unmatched. From germline, CDR1 is MNHNS and CDR2 SASEGT. CDR3 amino acids: CASRRDRGLTGELFF. The CDR3 DNA follows: TGTGCCAGCAGGAGGGACAGGGGCCTCACCGGGGAGCTGTTTTTT.

The chain carries TRBV11-2 and TRBJ1-2; D is undetermined. The CDR3 contains 15 residues. The V end was cut by 6 bases, the J end by 2 bases, with 16 bases between. CDR1 and CDR2 from the germline V gene are SGHAT and FQNNGV. CDR3 nucleotide sequence: TGTGCCAGCAGTCCGGGCCTCGGAATCAACTATGGCTACACCTTC. It translates to CASSPGLGINYGYTF.

The chain is built from TRBV4-3 and TRBJ1-2, with D tentatively TRBD1 (5 bases). Looked up from germline, CDR1 is LGHNA and CDR2 is YSLEER. CDR3 length: 16 amino acids. Trimming took 0 bases from V and 5 from J, leaving 16 bases between them. The CDR3 reads CASSQDIGGTKYGYTF. CDR3 coding DNA: TGCGCCAGCAGCCAAGACATCGGGGGGACCAAATATGGCTACACCTTC.

V and J are TRBV7-9 and TRBJ1-2, with D perhaps TRBD1 (5 bases). Germline CDR1 SEHNR, CDR2 FQNEAQ (reference sequence). This CDR3 has 16 residues. V lost 11 bases and J 6 bases, leaving 28 bases between the germline ends. CDR3 region: CACAPGPVKGWNGYTF. For the CDR3, the DNA is TGTGCCTGCGCCCCAGGGCCGGTAAAAGGGTGGAATGGCTACACCTTC. Drawing the rest from reference TRBV7-9 and TRBJ1-2, the complete variable domain is DTGVSQNPRHKITKRGQNVTFRCDPISEHNRLYWYRQTLGQGPEFLTYFQNEAQLEKSRLLSDRFSAERPKGSFSTLEIQRTEQGDSAMYLCACAPGPVKGWNGYTFGSGTRLTVV.

This clone has only one observation. This chain links TRBV5-4 with TRBJ1-4; no reliable D call. The germline V gene has CDR1 SGHNT and CDR2 YYREEE (reference sequence). Trimming cost V 2 bases and J 4 bases, with 9 bases left between them. The CDR3 sequence is 14 residues long. This CDR3 is CASSLEAVNEKLFF. Written as DNA, the CDR3 is TGTGCCAGCAGCTTAGAAGCGGTTAATGAAAAACTGTTTTTT.

This clone was seen a single time. This chain joins TRBV6-5 and TRBJ1-1; 11 bases agree with TRBD1. In germline, CDR1 is MNHEY, CDR2 SVGAGI. V shed 4 bases, J shed 3 bases, and the junction held 7 bases outside the gene matches. The CDR3 length is 16 residues. The CDR3 reads CASSWTGGFVDTEAFF. The CDR3 DNA is TGTGCCAGCAGTTGGACAGGGGGCTTCGTGGACACTGAAGCTTTCTTT.

The rearrangement uses TRBV5-6 and TRBJ2-7; D possibly corresponds to TRBD2 (5 bases). The CDR3 runs to 13 residues. Between the trimmed V and J ends, which lost 6 bases and 5 bases, there was a span of 15 bases. Germline CDR1 is SGHDT and CDR2 is YYEEEE. CDR3 residues: CASKGGFVDEQYF. The CDR3 bases are TGTGCCAGCAAGGGCGGGTTTGTTGACGAGCAGTACTTC.

V usage is TRBV5-4 and J usage is TRBJ1-1; tentatively, D is TRBD1 (5 bases). With 4 bases removed from V and 1 base from J, the gap between germline ends came to 20 bases. Germline CDR1 and CDR2: SGHNT and YYREEE (reference sequence). The CDR3 length is 17 residues. The CDR3 bases are TGTGCCAGCAGCCCGACAGTGGTACGCGCACGGAACACTGAAGCTTTCTTT. Translated: CASSPTVVRARNTEAFF. Based on the CDR3 plus reference TRBV5-4 and TRBJ1-1, the full variable domain is ETGVTQSPTHLIKTRGQQVTLRCSSQSGHNTVSWYQQALGQGPQFIFQYYREEENGRGNFPPRFSGLQFPNYSSELNVNALELDDSALYLCASSPTVVRARNTEAFFGQGTRLTVV.

This chain connects TRBV7-2 to TRBJ1-4, with D tentatively TRBD1 (5 bases). This CDR3 has 17 residues. The V gene lost 0 bases and the J gene lost 0 bases, with 11 bases spanning the gap. Germline lookup yields CDR1 SGHTA and CDR2 FQGNSA. The CDR3 is CASSLAGGGTTNEKLFF. CDR3 DNA sequence: TGTGCCAGCAGCTTAGCGGGGGGGGGTACAACTAATGAAAAACTGTTTTTT.

CDR3 protein: CASSLMGGPHTNTEAFF. CDR3 nucleotides: TGTGCCAGCAGCTTAATGGGTGGGCCGCATACGAACACTGAAGCTTTCTTT. V gene TRBV7-3 combines with J gene TRBJ1-1; D gene uncertain. The CDR3 covers 17 residues. In germline, CDR1 is SGHTA, CDR2 FQGTGA. The germline V and J ends were trimmed by 1 base and 1 base, with 16 bases remaining between them.

This clone came up once. This sequence joins TRBV7-8 and TRBJ2-7, with 8 bases that match TRBD1. The germline V gene has CDR1 SGHVS and CDR2 FQNEAQ. This CDR3 is 14 amino acids long. The junction had 7 bases not matched to a gene; V was cut back by 5 bases and J by 4 bases. CDR3 nucleotides: TGTGCCAGCAGCATCGGACAGGGTTCGTACGAGCAGTACTTC. This translates into CASSIGQGSYEQYF.

This chain connects TRBV6-5 to TRBJ1-2; D remains unclear. The germline V gene encodes CDR1 MNHEY and CDR2 SVGAGI. The CDR3 is 13 amino acids. With 2 bases removed from V and 6 bases from J, the gap between germline ends came to 10 bases. The CDR3 region has the DNA TGTGCCAGCAGTTACCCACACTTGGATGGCTACACCTTC. This codes for CASSYPHLDGYTF.

The rearrangement links TRBV5-4 to TRBJ1-1, with a possible D match to TRBD1 (6 bases). The germline V gene encodes CDR1 SGHNT and CDR2 YYREEE (reference sequence). V was trimmed by 6 bases and J by 1 base, leaving 22 bases between them. This CDR3 region has 17 residues. The CDR3 loop is CASTPWDTGNWNTEAFF. The DNA for the CDR3 is TGTGCCAGCACCCCGTGGGATACAGGGAATTGGAACACTGAAGCTTTCTTT.

The chain joins TRBV9 to TRBJ2-3; perhaps D is TRBD1 or TRBD2 (7 bases each). The ends were cut back, 8 bases at V and 2 bases at J, with 18 bases in the middle. Germline V gene sequence: CDR1 SGDLS, CDR2 YYNGEE. The CDR3 sequence is 15 residues long. CDR3 nucleotide sequence: TGTGCCAGTAGAGGGGGCGCGGGGGACACAGATACGCAGTATTTT. Amino acids: CASRGGAGDTDTQYF.

This clone was seen once. J is TRBJ2-7 and V is TRBV25-1; D call uncertain. This CDR3 spans 13 amino acids. Germline-derived CDR1 and CDR2 are MGHDK and SYGVNS. V was cut by 4 bases and J by 1 base, with 8 bases left in between. The CDR3 sequence: CASSARLSYEQYF. The DNA of the CDR3 is TGTGCCAGCAGTGCGAGGCTATCCTACGAGCAGTACTTC.

The chain links TRBV6-1 to TRBJ1-4; no definite D call. This CDR3 has 13 residues. From germline, CDR1 is MNHNS and CDR2 SASEGT. The CDR3 loop reads CACVGVTNEKLFF. The CDR3 DNA reads as TGTGCATGTGTAGGAGTAACTAATGAAAAACTGTTTTTT.

As DNA, the CDR3 is TGCAGCGTTGAGGATCCTGGCTACACCTTC. Translated, it gives CSVEDPGYTF. V gene TRBV29-1 combines with J gene TRBJ1-2; D remains ambiguous. Trimming shortened V by 3 bases and J by 7 bases, and 6 bases separated the two germline ends. The length of the CDR3 is 10 residues. The germline V gene encodes CDR1 SQVTM and CDR2 ANQGSEA.

The chain is built from TRBV6-4 and TRBJ2-3; the D gene is possibly TRBD2 (5 bases). This CDR3 has 16 amino acids. Germline CDR1 is MRHNA and CDR2 is SNTAGT. V was cut by 3 bases and J by 0 bases, with 13 bases left in between. The CDR3 here is CASSDFAGQSTDTQYF. The CDR3 DNA reads TGTGCCAGCAGTGATTTTGCGGGCCAAAGCACAGATACGCAGTATTTT.

The J gene is TRBJ2-2, the V gene TRBV2, with 8 nucleotides matching TRBD2. Unmatched junction bases numbered 12, after V lost 2 bases and J lost 7 bases. Germline assignment: CDR1 SNHLY and CDR2 FYNNEI. The CDR3 has 17 residues. CDR3 nucleotides: TGTGCCAGCAGTGAAAGGGCGGGACTAGAGTTTTTCGGGGAGCTGTTTTTT. Protein: CASSERAGLEFFGELFF.